These T cell receptor beta chains were read from a single sample in a study of OX40 agonist ivuxolimab in advanced cancers. This table comes from immunoSEQ multiplex PCR, and its TCRdb copy is limited to in-frame clones, with some not included. Of 30,000 to 40,000 clones in the sample, 70% to 85% were seen once. Sequenced here: CD4+ or CD8+ T cells sorted from blood, sampled in a trial of the OX40 agonist ivuxolimab. Every receptor here comes from an adult with an advanced solid tumor such as melanoma, head and neck, liver or kidney cancer. Each CDR3 is given without its conserved first and last residue.

v_call	j_call	cdr3_length	cdr3_aa
TRBV19	TRBJ2-1	14	ASTPRLAGGNNEQF
TRBV2	TRBJ1-5	11	ASSADSNQPQH
TRBV15	TRBJ1-1	13	ATSPGSGGLVTAF
TRBV2	TRBJ1-6	10	ASSFLGAPLH
TRBV9	TRBJ2-1	16	ASSVTPRTSGRVNEQF
TRBV6-4	TRBJ2-3	12	ASSRGGSQDTQY
TRBV10-3	TRBJ2-5	12	AINLAGGQETQY
TRBV6-1	TRBJ2-1	9	ASTLYNEQF
TRBV7-9	TRBJ2-1	11	ASSFWTRYEQF
TRBV4-2	TRBJ2-3	11	ASSQDRQNTQY
TRBV6-5	TRBJ1-4	13	ASSYTVATNEKLF
TRBV7-3	TRBJ2-5	13	ASSRGQGGPETQY
TRBV29-1	TRBJ2-1	11	SVDRERFNEQF
TRBV27	TRBJ1-6	14	ASSWQGNSYNSPLH
TRBV18	TRBJ2-2	14	ASSPLTSPNTGELF
TRBV28	TRBJ1-2	10	ASSLPQGGYT
TRBV6-5	TRBJ2-7	11	ASSPGTVYEQY
TRBV6-6	TRBJ2-7	12	ASSYSDGSYEQY
TRBV6-5	TRBJ1-3	13	AISATGLRGNTIY
TRBV7-9	TRBJ1-2	10	ASSLQGDGYT
TRBV19	TRBJ2-2	12	ASSIAGRTGELF
TRBV18	TRBJ1-4	14	ASSSALHRRNEKLF
TRBV7-3	TRBJ2-7	13	ASSLAAGQTYEQY
TRBV7-9	TRBJ2-3	12	ASSLGLAEDTQY
TRBV6-5	TRBJ1-3	12	ASSPGITGNTIY
TRBV28	TRBJ2-7	13	ASSLWGQGSYEQY
TRBV6-1	TRBJ1-4	13	ASRGQPATNEKLF
TRBV19	TRBJ2-1	11	ASGQGAVNEQF
TRBV28	TRBJ2-7	10	ATRTAAYEQY
TRBV18	TRBJ1-2	12	ASSPSATNYGYT
TRBV9	TRBJ2-5	15	ASSSTSAGANGETQY
TRBV9	TRBJ1-4	12	ASSETGVDEKLF
TRBV7-2	TRBJ1-5	11	ASSLGFGQPQH
TRBV11-1	TRBJ2-5	11	ASRSRKWETQY
TRBV29-1	TRBJ2-7	12	SVEDGFAGNEQY
TRBV4-1	TRBJ1-6	16	ASSQEFRRIGYNSPLH
TRBV9	TRBJ1-2	12	ASSVGGINYGYT
TRBV18	TRBJ2-4	12	ASSPPGQPNIQY
TRBV30	TRBJ2-3	10	AWKTGGDTQY
TRBV19	TRBJ1-5	13	ASSIVAGSNQPQH
TRBV5-1	TRBJ2-1	16	ASSLAYIPGGGINEQF
TRBV6-4	TRBJ2-2	11	ASSGTDTGELF
TRBV10-2	TRBJ2-7	12	ASRTGTGRYEQY
TRBV21-1	TRBJ2-7	14	ASSLCATGNAYEQY
TRBV5-1	TRBJ2-1	12	ASSLQDSANEQF
TRBV23-1	TRBJ1-6	14	ASSSIGGRYNSPLH
TRBV19	TRBJ1-5	13	ASSSPDSVYQPQH
TRBV5-1	TRBJ2-1	10	ASSRSYNEQF
TRBV11-2	TRBJ2-1	13	ASSLRARVLNEQF
TRBV6-5	TRBJ1-1	12	ASSGRGVGTEAF
TRBV5-1	TRBJ1-5	13	ASSLGQGGSQPQH
TRBV28	TRBJ1-1	14	ASSSFKDSINTEAF
TRBV6-1	TRBJ1-1	12	ASRGGVPGTEAF
TRBV6-6	TRBJ2-5	10	ASTSSRAEQY
TRBV28	TRBJ2-2	11	ASKAADTGELF
TRBV2	TRBJ1-3	14	ASRNGQGAGGNTIY
TRBV6-5	TRBJ1-3	13	ASSYDRRGGNTIY